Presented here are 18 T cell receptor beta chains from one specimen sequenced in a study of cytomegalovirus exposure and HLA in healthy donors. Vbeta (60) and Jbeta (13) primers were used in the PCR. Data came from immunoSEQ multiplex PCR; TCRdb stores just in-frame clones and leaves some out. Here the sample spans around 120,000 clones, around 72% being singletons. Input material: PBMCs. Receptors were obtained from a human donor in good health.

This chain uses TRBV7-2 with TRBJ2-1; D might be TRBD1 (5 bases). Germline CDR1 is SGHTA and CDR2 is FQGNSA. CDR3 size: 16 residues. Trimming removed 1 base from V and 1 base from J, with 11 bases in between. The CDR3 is CASSLGAGNSYNEQFF. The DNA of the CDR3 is TGTGCCAGCAGCTTAGGTGCAGGGAATTCCTACAATGAGCAGTTCTTC. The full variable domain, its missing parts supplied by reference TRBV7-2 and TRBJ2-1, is GAGVSQSPSNKVTEKGKDVELRCDPISGHTALYWYRQSLGQGLEFLIYFQGNSAPDKSGLPSDRFSAERTGGSVSTLTIQRTQQEDSAVYLCASSLGAGNSYNEQFFGPGTRLTVL.

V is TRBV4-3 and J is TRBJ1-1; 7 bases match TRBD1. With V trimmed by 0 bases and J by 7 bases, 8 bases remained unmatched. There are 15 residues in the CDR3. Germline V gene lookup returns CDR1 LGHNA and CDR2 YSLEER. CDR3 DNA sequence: TGCGCCAGCAGCCAAGAGATCAGGGGGGAGTTTGAAGCTTTCTTT. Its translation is CASSQEIRGEFEAFF.

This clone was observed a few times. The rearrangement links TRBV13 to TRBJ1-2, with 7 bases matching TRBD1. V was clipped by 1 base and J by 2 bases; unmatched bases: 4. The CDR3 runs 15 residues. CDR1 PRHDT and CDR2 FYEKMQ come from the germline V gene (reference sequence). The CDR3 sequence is CASSLVGTENYGYTF. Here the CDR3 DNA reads TGTGCCAGCAGCTTAGTTGGGACAGAAAACTATGGCTACACCTTC.

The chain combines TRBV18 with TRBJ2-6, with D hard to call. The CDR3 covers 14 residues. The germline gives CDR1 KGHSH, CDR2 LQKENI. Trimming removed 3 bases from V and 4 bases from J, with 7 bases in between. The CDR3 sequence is CASSPSSGANVLTF. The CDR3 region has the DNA TGTGCCAGCTCACCGTCCTCCGGGGCCAACGTCCTGACTTTC.

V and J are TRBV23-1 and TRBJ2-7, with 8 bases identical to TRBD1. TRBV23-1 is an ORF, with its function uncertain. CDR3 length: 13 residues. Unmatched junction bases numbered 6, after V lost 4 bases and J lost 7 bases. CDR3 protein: CASSPRGPREQYF. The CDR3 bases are TGCGCCAGCAGTCCCAGGGGGCCAAGAGAGCAGTACTTC.

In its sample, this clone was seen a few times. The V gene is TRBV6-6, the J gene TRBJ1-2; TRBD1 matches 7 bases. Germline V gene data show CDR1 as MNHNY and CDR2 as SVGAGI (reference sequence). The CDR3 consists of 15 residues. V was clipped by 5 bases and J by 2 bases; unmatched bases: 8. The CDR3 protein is CASSPLPTGNYGYTF. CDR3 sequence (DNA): TGTGCCAGCAGTCCACTACCGACAGGGAACTATGGCTACACCTTC.

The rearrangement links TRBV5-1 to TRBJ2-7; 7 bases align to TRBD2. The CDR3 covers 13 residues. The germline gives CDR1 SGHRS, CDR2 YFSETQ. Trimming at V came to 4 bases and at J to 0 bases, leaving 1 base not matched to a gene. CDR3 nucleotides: TGCGCCAGCAGCCCTAGCGGCTCCTACGAGCAGTACTTC. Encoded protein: CASSPSGSYEQYF.

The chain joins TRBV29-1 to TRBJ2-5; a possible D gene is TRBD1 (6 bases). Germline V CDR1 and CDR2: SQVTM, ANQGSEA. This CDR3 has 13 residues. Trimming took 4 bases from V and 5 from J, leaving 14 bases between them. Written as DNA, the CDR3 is TGCAGCGTTGGGGGGCGGGTACGGGAGACCCAGTACTTC. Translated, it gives CSVGGRVRETQYF.

CDR3 residues: CAWSERGHLYEQYF. CDR3 nucleotide sequence: TGTGCCTGGAGTGAAAGAGGGCACCTCTACGAGCAGTACTTC. This sequence joins TRBV30 and TRBJ2-7, with D perhaps matching TRBD2 (5 bases). CDR1 and CDR2 from the germline V gene are GTSNPN and SVGIG (reference sequence). V was clipped by 1 base and J by 3 bases, with 13 bases between them. The CDR3 has 14 residues.

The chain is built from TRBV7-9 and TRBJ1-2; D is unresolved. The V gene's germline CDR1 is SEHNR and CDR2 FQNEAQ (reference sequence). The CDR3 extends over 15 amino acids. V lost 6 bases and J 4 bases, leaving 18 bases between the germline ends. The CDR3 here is CASRPPAGPPYGYTF. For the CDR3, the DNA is TGTGCCAGCAGACCCCCGGCAGGCCCACCCTATGGCTACACCTTC.

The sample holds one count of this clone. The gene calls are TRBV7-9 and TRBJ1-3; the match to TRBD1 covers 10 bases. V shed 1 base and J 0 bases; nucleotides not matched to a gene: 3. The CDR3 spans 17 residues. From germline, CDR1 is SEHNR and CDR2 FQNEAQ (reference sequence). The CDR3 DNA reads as TGTGCCAGCAGCTTAGGACAGGGGGCCGTCTCTGGAAACACCATATATTTT. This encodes CASSLGQGAVSGNTIYF. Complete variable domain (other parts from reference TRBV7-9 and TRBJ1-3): DTGVSQNPRHKITKRGQNVTFRCDPISEHNRLYWYRQTLGQGPEFLTYFQNEAQLEKSRLLSDRFSAERPKGSFSTLEIQRTEQGDSAMYLCASSLGQGAVSGNTIYFGEGSWLTVV.

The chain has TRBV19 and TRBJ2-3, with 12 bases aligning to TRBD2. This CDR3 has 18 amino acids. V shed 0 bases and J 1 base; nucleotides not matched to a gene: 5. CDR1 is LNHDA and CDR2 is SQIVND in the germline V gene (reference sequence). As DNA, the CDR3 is TGTGCCAGTAGTATAGATCGGAGACTAGCGGGGGGCACAGATACGCAGTATTTT. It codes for CASSIDRRLAGGTDTQYF.

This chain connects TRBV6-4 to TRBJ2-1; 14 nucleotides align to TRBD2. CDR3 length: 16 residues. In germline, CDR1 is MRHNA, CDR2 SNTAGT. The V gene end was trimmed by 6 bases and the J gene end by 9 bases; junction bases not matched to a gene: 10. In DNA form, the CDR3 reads TGTGCCAGCAGCAAATCCGGGACTAGCGGGAGTAGTGAGCAGTTCTTC. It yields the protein CASSKSGTSGSSEQFF.

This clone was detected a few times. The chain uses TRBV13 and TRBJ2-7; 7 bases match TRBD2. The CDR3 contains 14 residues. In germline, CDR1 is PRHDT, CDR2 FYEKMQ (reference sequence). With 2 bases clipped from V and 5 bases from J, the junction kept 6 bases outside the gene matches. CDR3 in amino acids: CASSLWGGTHEQYF. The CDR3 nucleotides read TGTGCCAGCAGCTTATGGGGGGGGACGCACGAGCAGTACTTC.

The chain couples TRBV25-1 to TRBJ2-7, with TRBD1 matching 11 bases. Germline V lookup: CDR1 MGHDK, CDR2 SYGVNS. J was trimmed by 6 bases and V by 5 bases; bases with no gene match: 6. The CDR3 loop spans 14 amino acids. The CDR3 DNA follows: TGTGCCAGCAGTACTCCCGGACAGGGGGCCGAGCAGTACTTC. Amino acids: CASSTPGQGAEQYF.

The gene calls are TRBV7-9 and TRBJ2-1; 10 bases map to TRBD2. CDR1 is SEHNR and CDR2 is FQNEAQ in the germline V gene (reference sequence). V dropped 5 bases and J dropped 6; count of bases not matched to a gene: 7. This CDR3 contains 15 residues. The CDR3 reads CASSPWTSGVNEQFF. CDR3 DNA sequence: TGTGCCAGCAGCCCCTGGACTAGCGGCGTCAATGAGCAGTTCTTC.

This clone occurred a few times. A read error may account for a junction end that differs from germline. The CDR3 DNA reads as TGTTCCAGCAGCATATCCGGTATCTCCTACGAGCAGTACTTC. Translated: CSSSISGISYEQYF. The chain uses TRBV7-9 and TRBJ2-5; D is uncertain. Matching the DNA end better, TRBJ2-7 makes the J call doubtful. The CDR3 loop spans 14 amino acids. Germline V gene lookup returns CDR1 SEHNR and CDR2 FQNEAQ (reference sequence).

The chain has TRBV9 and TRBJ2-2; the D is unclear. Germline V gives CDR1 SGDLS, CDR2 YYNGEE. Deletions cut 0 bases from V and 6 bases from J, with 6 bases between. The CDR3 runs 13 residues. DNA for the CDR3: TGTGCCAGCAGCGTAGTAGTCCCCGGGGAGCTGTTTTTT. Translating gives CASSVVVPGELFF. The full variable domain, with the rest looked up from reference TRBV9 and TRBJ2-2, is DSGVTQTPKHLITATGQRVTLRCSPRSGDLSVYWYQQSLDQGLQFLIQYYNGEERAKGNILERFSAQQFPDLHSELNLSSLELGDSALYFCASSVVVPGELFFGEGSRLTVL.